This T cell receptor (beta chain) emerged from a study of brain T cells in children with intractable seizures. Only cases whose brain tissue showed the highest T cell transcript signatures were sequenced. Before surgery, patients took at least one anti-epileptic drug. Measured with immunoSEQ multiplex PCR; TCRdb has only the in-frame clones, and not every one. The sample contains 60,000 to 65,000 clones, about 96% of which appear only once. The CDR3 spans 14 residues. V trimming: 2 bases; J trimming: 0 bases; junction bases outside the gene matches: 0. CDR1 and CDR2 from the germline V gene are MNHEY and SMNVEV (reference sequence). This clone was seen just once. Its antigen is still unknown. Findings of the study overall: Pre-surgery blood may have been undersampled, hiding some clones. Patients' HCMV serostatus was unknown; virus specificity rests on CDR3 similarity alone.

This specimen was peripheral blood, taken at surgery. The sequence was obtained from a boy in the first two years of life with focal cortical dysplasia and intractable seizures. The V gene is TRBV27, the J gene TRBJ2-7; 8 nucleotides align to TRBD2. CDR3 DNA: TGTGCCAGCAGTTTACGGGGGGGCTCCTACGAGCAGTACTTC. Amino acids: CASSLRGGSYEQYF.